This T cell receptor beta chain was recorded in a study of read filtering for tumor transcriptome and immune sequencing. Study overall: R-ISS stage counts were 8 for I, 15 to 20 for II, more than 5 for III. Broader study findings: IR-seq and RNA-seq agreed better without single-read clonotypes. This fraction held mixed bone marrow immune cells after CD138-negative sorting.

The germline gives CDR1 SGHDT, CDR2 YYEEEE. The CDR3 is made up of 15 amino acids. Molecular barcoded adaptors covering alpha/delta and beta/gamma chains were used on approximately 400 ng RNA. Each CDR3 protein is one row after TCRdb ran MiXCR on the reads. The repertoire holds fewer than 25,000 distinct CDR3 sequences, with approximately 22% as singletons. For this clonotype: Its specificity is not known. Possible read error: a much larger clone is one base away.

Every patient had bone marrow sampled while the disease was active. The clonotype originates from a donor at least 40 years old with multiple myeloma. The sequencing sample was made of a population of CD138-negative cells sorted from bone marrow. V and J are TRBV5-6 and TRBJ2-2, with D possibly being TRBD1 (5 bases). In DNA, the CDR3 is TGTGCCTGCAGCTTGGGGCCTCGCAACACCGGGGAGCTGTTTTTT. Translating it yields CACSLGPRNTGELFF.